Listed below are T cell receptor beta chains from one sample, sequenced in a study of TIL therapy for anti-PD-1-resistant metastatic lung cancer. This table comes from immunoSEQ multiplex PCR, and its TCRdb copy is limited to in-frame clones, with some not included. The sample includes some 90,000 clones, around three fifths of them seen just once. The starting material was tumor tissue, obtained at baseline. The source is a person between 25 and 79 years old with non-small cell lung cancer. CDR3s include the opening cysteine and the closing phenylalanine or tryptophan. Fields, in order: CDR3 protein, CDR3 DNA, V gene, J gene, D gene, clone size. D genes are given only for firm matches. Part of the rows lack a size; the others show once, few, many or a class for expanded clones.

cdr3_aa: CASSPLRQGATNEKLFF; cdr3_nt: TGTGCCAGCTCACCACTCAGACAGGGGGCGACTAATGAAAAACTGTTTTTT; v_call: TRBV18; j_call: TRBJ1-4; d_call: TRBD1; clone_size: .
cdr3_aa: CASSLVPDSISTGELFF; cdr3_nt: TGTGCCAGCAGCTTAGTGCCGGACAGCATATCCACCGGGGAGCTGTTTTTT; v_call: TRBV7-2; j_call: TRBJ2-2; d_call: .; clone_size: .
cdr3_aa: CASSPDSLWGEKLFF; cdr3_nt: TGTGCCAGCAGCCCTGACAGCCTCTGGGGTGAAAAACTGTTTTTT; v_call: TRBV7-2; j_call: TRBJ1-4; d_call: .; clone_size: .
cdr3_aa: CASSFRIEETQYF; cdr3_nt: TGCGCCAGCAGCTTCCGTATTGAAGAGACCCAGTACTTC; v_call: TRBV5-1; j_call: TRBJ2-5; d_call: .; clone_size: .
cdr3_aa: CASSNTNNIDRVLDIQYF; cdr3_nt: TGCGCCAGCAGCAATACAAATAATATAGACAGGGTATTGGACATTCAGTACTTC; v_call: TRBV4-3; j_call: TRBJ2-4; d_call: TRBD1; clone_size: .
cdr3_aa: CASSQDLGGTAYNEQFF; cdr3_nt: TGCGCCAGCAGCCAAGATCTTGGCGGGACGGCCTACAATGAGCAGTTCTTC; v_call: TRBV4-1; j_call: TRBJ2-1; d_call: .; clone_size: .
cdr3_aa: CASSLAGWERNTQYF; cdr3_nt: TGTGCCAGCAGTTTAGCAGGGTGGGAAAGGAATACGCAGTATTTT; v_call: TRBV28; j_call: TRBJ2-3; d_call: .; clone_size: .
cdr3_aa: CASTGIGQGAYEQYF; cdr3_nt: TGTGCCAGCACCGGGATCGGACAGGGGGCCTACGAGCAGTACTTC; v_call: TRBV27; j_call: TRBJ2-7; d_call: TRBD1; clone_size: .
cdr3_aa: CSVAPREGETQYF; cdr3_nt: TGCAGCGTTGCCCCCAGGGAGGGGGAGACCCAGTACTTC; v_call: TRBV29-1; j_call: TRBJ2-5; d_call: TRBD2; clone_size: .
cdr3_aa: CASSLRTGDGYTF; cdr3_nt: TGTGCCAGCAGTTTAAGAACAGGGGATGGCTACACCTTC; v_call: TRBV28; j_call: TRBJ1-2; d_call: TRBD1; clone_size: .
cdr3_aa: CASSSTFGAYEQYF; cdr3_nt: TGTGCCAGCAGCTCCACGTTTGGGGCCTACGAGCAGTACTTC; v_call: TRBV7-9; j_call: TRBJ2-7; d_call: .; clone_size: .
cdr3_aa: CASSQGGTSGSSGELFF; cdr3_nt: TGTGCCAGCAGCCAAGGCGGGACTAGCGGGAGTTCCGGGGAGCTGTTTTTT; v_call: TRBV3-1/TRBV3-2; j_call: TRBJ2-2; d_call: TRBD2; clone_size: .
cdr3_aa: CASSSPGQDPYSNQPQHF; cdr3_nt: TGTGCCAGCAGCTCTCCTGGACAGGACCCATATAGCAATCAGCCCCAGCATTTT; v_call: TRBV7-9; j_call: TRBJ1-5; d_call: TRBD1; clone_size: few
cdr3_aa: CATSRERDFGAFF; cdr3_nt: TGTGCCACCAGCAGAGAACGGGACTTTGGAGCTTTCTTT; v_call: TRBV15; j_call: TRBJ1-1; d_call: .; clone_size: .
cdr3_aa: CASSLEGHGYTF; cdr3_nt: TGTGCCAGCAGCTTAGAAGGGCATGGCTACACCTTC; v_call: TRBV7-2; j_call: TRBJ1-2; d_call: .; clone_size: .
cdr3_aa: CASSPRANYEQYF; cdr3_nt: TGTGCCAGCAGCCCAAGGGCCAACTACGAGCAGTACTTC; v_call: TRBV6-5; j_call: TRBJ2-7; d_call: .; clone_size: .
cdr3_aa: CASSQEGRANTGELFF; cdr3_nt: TGTGCCAGCAGCCAAGAAGGGCGTGCGAACACCGGGGAGCTGTTTTTT; v_call: TRBV14; j_call: TRBJ2-2; d_call: .; clone_size: once
cdr3_aa: CASMGPNEQFF; cdr3_nt: TGTGCCAGCATGGGGCCGAATGAGCAGTTCTTC; v_call: TRBV6-6; j_call: TRBJ2-1; d_call: .; clone_size: .
cdr3_aa: CASSHTDIYVNTGELFF; cdr3_nt: TGCGCCAGCAGCCACACCGACATTTACGTGAACACCGGGGAGCTGTTTTTT; v_call: TRBV4-3; j_call: TRBJ2-2; d_call: .; clone_size: .
cdr3_aa: CASSPGTSYEQYF; cdr3_nt: TGTGCCAGCAGCCCTGGGACTTCCTACGAGCAGTACTTC; v_call: TRBV14; j_call: TRBJ2-7; d_call: .; clone_size: .
cdr3_aa: CASSLGITWSPLHF; cdr3_nt: TGTGCCAGCAGTTTAGGGATCACGTGGTCACCCCTCCACTTT; v_call: TRBV28; j_call: TRBJ1-6; d_call: .; clone_size: .
cdr3_aa: CASRATSGRAGSYEQYF; cdr3_nt: TGTGCCAGCAGGGCGACTAGCGGGAGGGCCGGGTCCTACGAGCAGTACTTC; v_call: TRBV25-1; j_call: TRBJ2-7; d_call: TRBD2; clone_size: .